The next 25 T cell receptor beta chains were all read from a single sample in a study of T cell responses to AZD1222 COVID-19 vaccine listed by TCRdb under 2021. The sample's time point label, decoded: about 28 days (+/-7) after the second vaccine dose. The treatment or condition label, as the study defines it: meningococcal conjugate vaccine given as trial control. The library was prepared using the immunoSEQ multiplex PCR assay. The immuneACCESS repertoire file appears here via TCRdb, limited to in-frame rearrangements. These files lack a portion of the clones; in checked studies, under half of the deficit traces to unresolved V genes, and the cause of the others is not known. A total of over 120,000 clones appear in this sample, 88% of them only once. Jointly, the top ten make up approximately 5.6% of the sample. Sequenced material: peripheral blood, taken 28 days after the second dose of the MenACWY control vaccine. Source of these receptors: an adult who received the MenACWY meningococcal vaccine as a control.

The chain employs TRBV7-2 and TRBJ2-3; 9 nucleotides match TRBD2. Germline CDR1 and CDR2: SGHTA and FQGNSA. The CDR3 runs 16 residues. The V segment lost 0 bases and the J segment 4 bases; nucleotides outside the gene matches: 5. In DNA form, the CDR3 reads TGTGCCAGCAGCTTAGCAGCGGGGGGTAGCGCAGATACGCAGTATTTT. Translation gives CASSLAAGGSADTQYF.

This clone showed up just once. The rearrangement joins TRBV18 to TRBJ2-1, with a possible D match to TRBD1 (6 bases). The CDR3 runs to 15 residues. V shed 3 bases and J shed 2 bases, with 11 bases lying between them. Germline CDR1 is KGHSH and CDR2 is LQKENI. CDR3: CASSPREGAYNEQFF. In DNA, the CDR3 is TGTGCCAGCTCACCCCGAGAGGGGGCCTACAATGAGCAGTTCTTC.

The rearrangement links TRBV11-2 to TRBJ1-6; D remains ambiguous. V dropped 4 bases and J dropped 7 bases, with 8 bases sitting between them. Germline V gene data show CDR1 as SGHAT and CDR2 as FQNNGV. The CDR3 spans 13 residues. CDR3 region: CASSSAINSPLHF. In DNA, the CDR3 is TGTGCCAGCAGCTCGGCGATCAATTCACCCCTCCACTTT.

The CDR3: CASSFGQGREQYF. Here the CDR3 DNA reads TGTGCCAGCAGTTTCGGACAGGGAAGGGAGCAGTACTTC. V is TRBV6-5 and J is TRBJ2-7; 8 bases fit TRBD1. CDR3 size: 13 residues. Germline CDR1 MNHEY, CDR2 SVGAGI. The V and J ends lost 4 bases and 7 bases, in that order; junction bases with no gene match: 6.

The chain joins TRBV13 to TRBJ1-3, with TRBD1 matching 9 bases. Unmatched junction bases numbered 6, after V lost 5 bases and J lost 4 bases. The CDR3 loop spans 15 amino acids. Germline CDR1 and CDR2: PRHDT and FYEKMQ (reference sequence). CDR3: CASSQRTGAGNTIYF. DNA for the CDR3: TGTGCCAGCAGCCAACGGACAGGGGCCGGAAACACCATATATTTT.

The V and J genes are TRBV9 and TRBJ1-5; 7 bases line up with TRBD1. Losses at the gene ends were 3 bases for V and 6 bases for J; bases not matched to a gene: 6. The length of the CDR3 is 14 residues. Germline-derived CDR1 and CDR2 are SGDLS and YYNGEE. The CDR3 loop is CASSATGVTQPQHF. The CDR3 DNA sequence: TGTGCCAGCAGCGCCACAGGGGTCACTCAGCCCCAGCATTTT.

The V gene is TRBV4-3, the J gene TRBJ2-5, with D unresolved. Trimming left V 2 bases short and J 2 bases short, with 6 bases between. The CDR3 is 13 amino acids. CDR1 is LGHNA, CDR2 YSLEER, per germline. The CDR3 DNA follows: TGCGCCAGCAGCCAAAGGGATCAAGAGACCCAGTACTTC. This sequence encodes CASSQRDQETQYF.

This clone was seen a single time. V is TRBV14 and J is TRBJ2-3, with D uncertain. CDR3 size: 16 residues. Trimming removed 3 bases at V and 0 bases at J, with 13 bases between. Germline V gene lookup returns CDR1 SGHDN and CDR2 FVKESK. CDR3 region: CASSHEGYSSTDTQYF. For the CDR3, the DNA is TGTGCCAGCAGCCATGAAGGTTATTCTAGCACAGATACGCAGTATTTT.

The chain carries TRBV24-1 and TRBJ2-2; 10 positions agree with TRBD1. Germline CDR1 reads KGHDR; CDR2 reads SFDVKD. V lost 3 bases, J lost 3 bases, and 3 bases stayed unmatched. The CDR3 is 16 residues long. The CDR3 protein is CATSDPGQGYTGELFF. CDR3 in DNA: TGTGCCACCAGTGATCCGGGACAGGGGTACACCGGGGAGCTGTTTTTT.

This clone was counted many times. The rearrangement joins TRBV7-9 to TRBJ1-2; a possible D gene is TRBD1 (5 bases). Trimming pared 5 bases from V and 8 bases from J, leaving 15 bases between. Germline loops: CDR1 SEHNR, CDR2 FQNEAQ (reference sequence). This CDR3 is built from 13 residues. CDR3 loop: CASSRRGSGGYTF. CDR3 coding DNA: TGTGCCAGCAGCCGTAGGGGCTCGGGCGGCTACACCTTC.

The chain combines TRBV4-3 with TRBJ1-1, with 10 bases identical to TRBD1. The trim removed 3 bases at V and 1 base at J, leaving 5 bases unmatched. The CDR3 has 16 amino acids. Germline V gene sequence: CDR1 LGHNA, CDR2 YSLEER. As DNA, the CDR3 is TGCGCCAGCAGCCAGACAGGGGGCCGGGGGAACACTGAAGCTTTCTTT. Translated, it gives CASSQTGGRGNTEAFF.

The V and J genes are TRBV28 and TRBJ1-2, with unresolved D. V lost 5 bases and J 3 bases, leaving 4 bases between the germline ends. The CDR3 extends over 11 amino acids. CDR1 is MDHEN, CDR2 SYDVKM, per germline. CDR3 amino acids: CASSLDYGYTF. The CDR3 DNA reads as TGTGCCAGCAGTCTGGACTATGGCTACACCTTC.

The gene calls are TRBV7-6 and TRBJ1-1; no reliable D call. Trimming shortened V by 1 base and J by 5 bases, and 8 bases separated the two germline ends. In germline, CDR1 is SGHVS, CDR2 FNYEAQ. The CDR3 length is 13 residues. The CDR3: CASSLGTYTEAFF. The DNA for the CDR3 is TGTGCCAGCAGCTTAGGGACGTATACTGAAGCTTTCTTT.

This clone was counted a single time. The rearrangement uses TRBV6-5 and TRBJ2-7; 10 bases match TRBD1. Trimming removed 0 bases from V and 3 bases from J; junction bases left unmatched: 5. Germline CDR1 and CDR2: MNHEY and SVGAGI. CDR3 length: 16 amino acids. This CDR3 is CASSYSGTGAGYEQYF. The CDR3 region has the DNA TGTGCCAGCAGTTACTCGGGGACAGGGGCAGGCTACGAGCAGTACTTC.

The chain links TRBV11-3 to TRBJ2-7; 7 nucleotides match TRBD1. CDR3 length: 14 amino acids. The V gene's germline CDR1 is SGHNT and CDR2 YENEEA. J was trimmed by 0 bases and V by 3 bases; bases with no gene match: 2. The CDR3 loop reads CASSFRDSSYEQYF. CDR3 nucleotide sequence: TGTGCCAGCAGCTTCCGGGACAGCTCCTACGAGCAGTACTTC.

This chain connects TRBV12-5 to TRBJ1-1; the D is unclear. Germline CDR1 reads LGHNT; CDR2 reads FRNRAP. Trimming removed 9 bases from V and 5 bases from J, with 16 bases in between. This CDR3 comprises 13 residues. The DNA for the CDR3 is TGTGCTAGCCGCCCCGGGCAGACGACTGAAGCTTTCTTT. Its protein is CASRPGQTTEAFF.

The rearrangement uses TRBV7-9 and TRBJ2-1; D is ambiguous. The V end was cut by 0 bases, the J end by 8 bases, with 5 bases between. CDR3 length equals 12 residues. The germline V gene has CDR1 SEHNR and CDR2 FQNEAQ (reference sequence). CDR3 DNA: TGTGCCAGCAGCTTAGCGTGGGATGAGCAGTTCTTC. Translated, it gives CASSLAWDEQFF. The full variable domain, with the rest looked up from reference TRBV7-9 and TRBJ2-1, is DTGVSQNPRHKITKRGQNVTFRCDPISEHNRLYWYRQTLGQGPEFLTYFQNEAQLEKSRLLSDRFSAERPKGSFSTLEIQRTEQGDSAMYLCASSLAWDEQFFGPGTRLTVL.

The chain is built from TRBV20-1 and TRBJ2-3; D not certain. The germline CDR1 and CDR2 sequences are DFQATT and SNEGSKA (reference sequence). V was pared by 8 bases and J by 1 base, with 7 bases between. The CDR3 spans 11 residues. CDR3 in amino acids: CSPGRTDTQYF. In DNA form, the CDR3 reads TGCAGTCCTGGGCGCACAGATACGCAGTATTTT.

The rearrangement links TRBV6-2 or TRBV6-3 to TRBJ2-7, with 12 bases that match TRBD1. This CDR3 comprises 13 residues. Germline loops: CDR1 MNHEY, CDR2 SVGEGT. V lost 5 bases and J lost 6; bases outside the gene matches: 2. CDR3 bases: TGTGCCAGCAGTGGGACAGGGGGCGGCGAGCAGTACTTC. This codes for CASSGTGGGEQYF.

The rearrangement links TRBV29-1 to TRBJ1-2; 7 bases align to TRBD1. J gave up 7 bases and V 6 bases, and 11 bases lay outside the gene matches. In germline, CDR1 is SQVTM, CDR2 ANQGSEA. There are 13 residues in the CDR3. CDR3 nucleotides: TGCAGCGTCGGAGCAGGGGGAGGCCGTGGCTACACCTTC. Translating it yields CSVGAGGGRGYTF.

The chain joins TRBV7-2 to TRBJ1-1; 7 positions match TRBD1. V lost 5 bases and J lost 8; bases outside the gene matches: 11. This CDR3 has 14 residues. Germline assignment: CDR1 SGHTA and CDR2 FQGNSA. The CDR3 DNA sequence: TGTGCCAGCAGCCCGGGACAGCCACTCATAGAAGCTTTCTTT. Translated: CASSPGQPLIEAFF.

The chain uses TRBV7-9 and TRBJ2-2; D remains ambiguous. The CDR3 has 14 residues. CDR1 SEHNR and CDR2 FQNEAQ come from the germline V gene (reference sequence). With 5 bases removed from V and 5 bases from J, the gap between germline ends came to 12 bases. CDR3 protein: CASSQNGGTGELFF. The CDR3 coding sequence is TGTGCCAGCAGCCAAAACGGCGGAACCGGGGAGCTGTTTTTT.

The chain uses TRBV18 and TRBJ1-3; D may be TRBD1 (5 bases). The CDR3 length is 16 residues. The V gene lost 3 bases and the J gene lost 0 bases, with 12 bases spanning the gap. Germline CDR1 reads KGHSH; CDR2 reads LQKENI. CDR3 sequence reads: CASSPTGDLSGNTIYF. The CDR3 nucleotides read TGTGCCAGCTCACCGACGGGGGACCTCTCTGGAAACACCATATATTTT.

The V gene is TRBV24-1, the J gene TRBJ1-1; D is uncertain. Trimming removed 5 bases from V and 4 bases from J, with 19 bases in between. Germline V gene lookup returns CDR1 KGHDR and CDR2 SFDVKD. CDR3 length: 16 residues. The CDR3 region is CATSGPDLGSGTEAFF. CDR3 sequence (DNA): TGTGCCACCAGTGGACCGGATCTGGGGTCGGGCACTGAAGCTTTCTTT.

This clone was observed a few times. The chain uses TRBV18 and TRBJ2-3; 8 bases align to TRBD1. CDR1 and CDR2 (germline): KGHSH, LQKENI. Trimming took 3 bases from V and 4 from J; bases not matched to a gene: 3. The CDR3 totals 14 residues. The CDR3 spells CASSPEQGADTQYF. Written as DNA, the CDR3 is TGTGCCAGCTCACCCGAACAGGGGGCAGATACGCAGTATTTT.